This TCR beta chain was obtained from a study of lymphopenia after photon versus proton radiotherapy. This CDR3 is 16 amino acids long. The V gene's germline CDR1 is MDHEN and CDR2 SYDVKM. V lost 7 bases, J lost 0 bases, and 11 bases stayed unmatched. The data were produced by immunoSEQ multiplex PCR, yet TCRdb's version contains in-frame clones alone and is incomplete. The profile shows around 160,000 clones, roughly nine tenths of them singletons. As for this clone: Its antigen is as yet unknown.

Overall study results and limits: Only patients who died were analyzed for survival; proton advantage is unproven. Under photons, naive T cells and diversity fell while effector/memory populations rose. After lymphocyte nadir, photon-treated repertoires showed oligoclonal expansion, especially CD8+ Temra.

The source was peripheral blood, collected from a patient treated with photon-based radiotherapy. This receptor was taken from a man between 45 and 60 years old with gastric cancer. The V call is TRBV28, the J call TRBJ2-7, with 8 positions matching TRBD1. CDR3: CASNTTPQGVSYEQYF. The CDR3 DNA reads TGTGCCAGCAATACTACCCCACAGGGGGTCTCCTACGAGCAGTACTTC. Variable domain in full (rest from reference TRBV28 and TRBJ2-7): DVKVTQSSRYLVKRTGEKVFLECVQDMDHENMFWYRQDPGLGLRLIYFSYDVKMKEKGDIPEGYSVSREKKERFSLILESASTNQTSMYLCASNTTPQGVSYEQYFGPGTRLTVT.